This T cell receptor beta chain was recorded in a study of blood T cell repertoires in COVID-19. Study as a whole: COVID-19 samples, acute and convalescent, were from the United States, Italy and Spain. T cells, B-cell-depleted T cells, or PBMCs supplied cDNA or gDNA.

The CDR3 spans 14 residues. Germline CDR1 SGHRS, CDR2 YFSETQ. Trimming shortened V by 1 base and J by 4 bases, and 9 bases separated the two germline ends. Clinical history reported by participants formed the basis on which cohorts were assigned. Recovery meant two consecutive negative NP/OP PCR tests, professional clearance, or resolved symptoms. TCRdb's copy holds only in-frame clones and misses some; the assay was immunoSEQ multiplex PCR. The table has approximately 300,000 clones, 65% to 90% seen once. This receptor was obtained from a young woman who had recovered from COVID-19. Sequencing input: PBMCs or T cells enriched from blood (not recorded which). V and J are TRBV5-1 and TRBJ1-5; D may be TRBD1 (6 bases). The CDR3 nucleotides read TGCGCCAGCAGCTTGCCCGGACAGAATCAGCCCCAGCATTTT. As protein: CASSLPGQNQPQHF. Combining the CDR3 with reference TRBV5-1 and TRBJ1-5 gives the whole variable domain KAGVTQTPRYLIKTRGQQVTLSCSPISGHRSVSWYQQTPGQGLQFLFEYFSETQRNKGNFPGRFSGRQFSNSRSEMNVSTLELGDSALYLCASSLPGQNQPQHFGDGTRLSIL.